Described below is a single T cell receptor beta chain sequence and its context. A single count supports this clone. There is no known antigen for this receptor. Qualities for individual bases were not recorded, and no much larger clone is one base off. The sample has other DNA sequences that encode this CDR3 too. This entry belongs to a study of siplizumab effects on memory and regulatory T cells (dated by TCRdb to the late 2010s). Looking at the study overall: The study looked at the effect of siplizumab, an anti-CD2 antibody, on alloreactive T-cell subsets in allogeneic mixed lymphocyte reactions made from human PBMCs.

Trimming at the junction amounts to 1 base on V and 5 bases on J, and the germline ends lie 7 bases apart. CDR1 SGHTA and CDR2 FQGNSA were looked up in the germline V gene. Counted from cysteine to phenylalanine, this CDR3 has 13 amino acids. Left in the record is the CDR3 DNA by itself, 39 bases read in frame from the first base. Sorted unstimulated T cells and proliferating T cells recovered from mixed lymphocyte reactions underwent TCRbeta CDR3 sequencing. Fresh whole blood from more than 9 HLA-typed healthy donors served as the source for isolating PBMCs. To map where alloreactive clones came from, CD4+ non-regulatory T cells in the unstimulated state were FACS-sorted. The method behind the library was the immunoSEQ multiplex PCR assay. Roughly 9.8 x 10^4 TCR templates per sample were assayed on the deep sequencing platform. Genomic DNA extracted from sorted T cells was used for TCRbeta CDR3 sequencing. Turning to the authors' computational methods: The R programming language was used for clonal analysis of the TCRbeta CDR3 data. Comparing unstimulated samples against CFSE-low samples taken after the reaction was how alloreactive CD4+ and CD8+ clones were defined. Alloreactive CD4+ clones were assigned to regulatory or non-regulatory origin by matching sequences to sorted unstimulated Treg and non-Treg repertoires. The immuneACCESS repertoire file appears here via TCRdb, limited to in-frame rearrangements. These files lack a portion of the clones; in checked studies, under half of the deficit traces to unresolved V genes, and the cause of the others is not known. Clone size and the V and J calls come from that table; the DNA yielded D and trimming. Present in this sample are roughly 100,000 clones, about nine tenths of which were seen just once. The ten largest clones take up approximately 12% of the sample.

Study-level results and caveats: Siplizumab significantly lowered the cumulative frequency of alloreactive sequences that could be traced to unstimulated CD4+ memory T cells. The suppressive function of proliferating Tregs from siplizumab cultures was not functionally confirmed. Among mappable alloreactive CD4+ clones, an average Treg-derived fraction of roughly 71% was observed with siplizumab, compared with approximately 26% in control reactions. Unstimulated naive T cells appeared more diverse than memory T cells, and naive cells seemed to contribute substantially to the alloresponse. Sequences below about 10^-5 frequency were poorly captured, so only a minor fraction of alloreactive clones could be mapped to unstimulated subsets. For roughly 80-97% of proliferating CD4+ or CD8+ clones, no naive or memory phenotype could be assigned.

The sequence links TRBV7-2 to TRBJ2-3; tentative D gene TRBD2, with 5 bases matching. The specimen was non-Treg CD4+ T cells sorted from blood. Interpreted using the paper, the cell subset or site label stands for: FACS-sorted unstimulated CD4+ non-regulatory T cells. The origin of this receptor is a human donor in good health. The CDR3 has the sequence CASSLVREDTQYF. The DNA sequence follows: TGTGCCAGCAGCTTAGTTCGGGAAGATACGCAGTATTTT.